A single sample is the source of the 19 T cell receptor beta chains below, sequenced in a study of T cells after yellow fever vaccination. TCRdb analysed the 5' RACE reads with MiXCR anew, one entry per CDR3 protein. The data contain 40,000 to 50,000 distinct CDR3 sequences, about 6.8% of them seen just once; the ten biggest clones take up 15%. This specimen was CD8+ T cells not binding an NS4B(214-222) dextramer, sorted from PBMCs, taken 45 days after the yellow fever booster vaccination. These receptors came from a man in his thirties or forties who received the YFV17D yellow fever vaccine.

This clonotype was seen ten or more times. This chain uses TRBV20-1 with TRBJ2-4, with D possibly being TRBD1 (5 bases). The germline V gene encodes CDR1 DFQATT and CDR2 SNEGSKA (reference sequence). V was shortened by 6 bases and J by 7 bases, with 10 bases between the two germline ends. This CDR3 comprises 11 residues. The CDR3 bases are TGCAGTGCCAGGGTGGGGAACATTCAGTACTTC. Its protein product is CSARVGNIQYF.

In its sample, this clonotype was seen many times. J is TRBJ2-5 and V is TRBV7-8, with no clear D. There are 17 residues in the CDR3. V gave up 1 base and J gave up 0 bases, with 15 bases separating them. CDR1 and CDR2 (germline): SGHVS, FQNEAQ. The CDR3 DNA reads TGTGCCAGCAGCTTAGACTCCGCCGTACTCCACCAAGAGACCCAGTACTTC. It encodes CASSLDSAVLHQETQYF. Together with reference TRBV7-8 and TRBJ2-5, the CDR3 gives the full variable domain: GAGVSQSPRYKVAKRGQDVALRCDPISGHVSLFWYQQALGQGPEFLTYFQNEAQLDKSGLPSDRFFAERPEGSVSTLKIQRTQQEDSAVYLCASSLDSAVLHQETQYFGPGTRLLVL.

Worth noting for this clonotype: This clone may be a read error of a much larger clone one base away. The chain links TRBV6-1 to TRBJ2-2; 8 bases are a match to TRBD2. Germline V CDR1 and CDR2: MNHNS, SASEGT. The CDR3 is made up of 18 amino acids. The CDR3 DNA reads TGTGCCTGCAGTCCCGGGGGCCCGGGACTAGGGTACACCGGGGAGCTGTTTTTT. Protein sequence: CACSPGGPGLGYTGELFF.

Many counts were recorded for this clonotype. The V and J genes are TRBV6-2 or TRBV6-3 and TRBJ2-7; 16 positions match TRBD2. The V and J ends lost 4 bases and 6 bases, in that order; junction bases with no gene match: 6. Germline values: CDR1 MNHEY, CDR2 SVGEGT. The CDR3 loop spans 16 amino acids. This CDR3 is CASSWGLAGGPGEQYF. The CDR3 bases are TGTGCCAGCAGTTGGGGACTAGCGGGAGGGCCAGGCGAGCAGTACTTC.

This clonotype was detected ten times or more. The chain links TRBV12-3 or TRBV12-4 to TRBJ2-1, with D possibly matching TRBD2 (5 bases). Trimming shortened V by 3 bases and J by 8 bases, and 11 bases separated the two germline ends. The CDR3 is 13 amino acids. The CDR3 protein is CASSFTSGHEQFF. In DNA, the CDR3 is TGTGCCAGCAGTTTCACTAGTGGCCATGAGCAGTTCTTC.

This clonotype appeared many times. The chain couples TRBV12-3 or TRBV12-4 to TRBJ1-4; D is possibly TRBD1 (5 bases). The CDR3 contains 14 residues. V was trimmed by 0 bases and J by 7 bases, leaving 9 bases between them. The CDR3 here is CASSLARESEKLFF. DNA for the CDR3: TGTGCCAGCAGTTTAGCCAGGGAGAGTGAAAAACTGTTTTTT.

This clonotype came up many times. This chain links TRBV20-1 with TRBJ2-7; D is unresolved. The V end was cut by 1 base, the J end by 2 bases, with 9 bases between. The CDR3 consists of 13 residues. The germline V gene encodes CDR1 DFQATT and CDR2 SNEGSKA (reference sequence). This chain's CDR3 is CSARGQAPYEQYF. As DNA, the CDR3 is TGCAGTGCTAGAGGGCAGGCCCCCTACGAGCAGTACTTC.

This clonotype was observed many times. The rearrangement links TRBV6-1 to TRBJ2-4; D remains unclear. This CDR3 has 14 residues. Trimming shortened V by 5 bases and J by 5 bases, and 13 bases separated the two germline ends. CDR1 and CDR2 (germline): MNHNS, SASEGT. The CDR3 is CASSPNGAENIQYF. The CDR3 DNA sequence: TGTGCCAGCAGTCCGAACGGAGCAGAAAACATTCAGTACTTC.

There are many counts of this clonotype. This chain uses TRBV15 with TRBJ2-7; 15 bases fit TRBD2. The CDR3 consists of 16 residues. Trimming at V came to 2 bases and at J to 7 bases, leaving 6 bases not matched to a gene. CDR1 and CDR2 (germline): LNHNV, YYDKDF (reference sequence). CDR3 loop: CATSRRTSGRAWEQYF. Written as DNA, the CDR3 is TGTGCCACCAGCAGACGGACTAGCGGGAGGGCGTGGGAGCAGTACTTC.

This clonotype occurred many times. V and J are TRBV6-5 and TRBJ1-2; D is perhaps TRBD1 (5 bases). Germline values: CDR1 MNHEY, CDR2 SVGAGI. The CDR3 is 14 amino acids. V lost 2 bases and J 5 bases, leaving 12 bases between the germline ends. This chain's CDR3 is CASSYVGPAYGYTF. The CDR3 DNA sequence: TGTGCCAGCAGTTACGTGGGGCCGGCGTATGGCTACACCTTC.

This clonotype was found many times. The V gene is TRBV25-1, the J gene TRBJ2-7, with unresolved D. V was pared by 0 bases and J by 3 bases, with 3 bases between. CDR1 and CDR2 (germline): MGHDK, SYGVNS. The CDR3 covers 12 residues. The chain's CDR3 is CASSEYGYEQYF. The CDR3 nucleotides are TGTGCCAGCAGTGAATACGGCTACGAGCAGTACTTC.

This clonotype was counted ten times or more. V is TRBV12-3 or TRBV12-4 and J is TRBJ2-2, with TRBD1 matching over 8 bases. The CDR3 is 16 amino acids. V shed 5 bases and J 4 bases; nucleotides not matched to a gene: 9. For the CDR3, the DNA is TGTGCCAGCAGTCCTAGTTACGACAGGGGCACCGGGGAGCTGTTTTTT. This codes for CASSPSYDRGTGELFF.

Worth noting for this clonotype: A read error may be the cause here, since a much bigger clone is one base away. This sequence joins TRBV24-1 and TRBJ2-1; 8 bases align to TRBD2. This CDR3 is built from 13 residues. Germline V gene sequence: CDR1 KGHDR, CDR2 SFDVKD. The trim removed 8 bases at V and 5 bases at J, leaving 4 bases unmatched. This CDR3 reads CATTETSDNEQFF. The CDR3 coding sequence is TGTGCCACCACGGAGACTAGCGACAATGAGCAGTTCTTC.

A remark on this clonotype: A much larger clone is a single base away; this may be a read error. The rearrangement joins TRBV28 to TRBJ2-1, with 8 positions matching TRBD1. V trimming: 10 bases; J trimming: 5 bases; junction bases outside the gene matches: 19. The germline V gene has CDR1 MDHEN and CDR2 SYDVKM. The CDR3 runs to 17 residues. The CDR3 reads CATETGAKRHHHNEQFF. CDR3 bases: TGTGCCACGGAGACAGGGGCAAAACGTCACCACCACAATGAGCAGTTCTTC.

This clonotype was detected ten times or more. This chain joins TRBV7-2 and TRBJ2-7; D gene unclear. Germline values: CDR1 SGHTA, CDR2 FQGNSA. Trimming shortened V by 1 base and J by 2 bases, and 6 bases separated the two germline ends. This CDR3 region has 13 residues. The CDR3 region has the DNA TGTGCCAGCAGCTTAGAGCGCGCCTACGAGCAGTACTTC. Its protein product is CASSLERAYEQYF.

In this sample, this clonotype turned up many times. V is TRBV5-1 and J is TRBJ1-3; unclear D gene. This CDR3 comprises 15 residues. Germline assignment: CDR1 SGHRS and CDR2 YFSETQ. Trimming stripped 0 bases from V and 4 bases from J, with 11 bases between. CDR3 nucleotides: TGCGCCAGCAGCTTGGAAGAGACGACCGGAAACACCATATATTTT. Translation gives CASSLEETTGNTIYF.

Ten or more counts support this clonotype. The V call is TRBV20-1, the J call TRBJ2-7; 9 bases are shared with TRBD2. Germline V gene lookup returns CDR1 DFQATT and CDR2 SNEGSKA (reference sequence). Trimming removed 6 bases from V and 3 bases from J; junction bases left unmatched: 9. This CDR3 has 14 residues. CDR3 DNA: TGCAGTGCCATCCCGGGACTAGCTATCTACGAGCAGTACTTC. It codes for CSAIPGLAIYEQYF.

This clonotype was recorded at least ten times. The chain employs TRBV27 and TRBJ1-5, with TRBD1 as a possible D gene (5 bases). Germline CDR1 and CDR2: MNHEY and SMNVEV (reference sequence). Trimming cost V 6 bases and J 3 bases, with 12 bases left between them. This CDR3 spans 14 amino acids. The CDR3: CASSHGGANQPQHF. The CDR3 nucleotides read TGTGCCAGCAGCCACGGAGGGGCCAATCAGCCCCAGCATTTT.

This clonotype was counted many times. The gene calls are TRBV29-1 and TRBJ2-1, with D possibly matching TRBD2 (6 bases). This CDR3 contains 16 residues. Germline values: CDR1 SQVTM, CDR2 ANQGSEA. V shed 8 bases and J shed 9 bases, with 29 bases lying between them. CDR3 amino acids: CSPRVPGEGDSVEQFF. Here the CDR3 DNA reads TGCAGCCCCCGCGTCCCGGGGGAAGGTGATAGCGTTGAGCAGTTCTTC.